The 6 T cell receptor beta chains given below trace back to one sample, sequenced in a study of T cell repertoires in cytomegalovirus infection. MiXCR was run by TCRdb on the reads, yielding one entry per CDR3 protein. The data contain more than 650,000 distinct CDR3 sequences, 35% to 45% of them singletons. Sequences were obtained from PBMCs. The origin of the receptors is a human donor in good health (CMV status not recorded). Some clones in this sample may be carry-over from other donors' samples.

This clonotype occurred a few times. This rearrangement joins TRBV6-1 to TRBJ2-1; 13 positions agree with TRBD2. The junction had 7 bases not matched to a gene; V was cut back by 5 bases and J by 3 bases. The germline V gene encodes CDR1 MNHNS and CDR2 SASEGT. The CDR3 is 17 residues long. DNA for the CDR3: TGTGCCAGCAGTTCGTCCGGGACTAGCGGGGACTACAATGAGCAGTTCTTC. Translated, it gives CASSSSGTSGDYNEQFF.

This clonotype was detected only once. The V call is TRBV24-1, the J call TRBJ1-6; D remains ambiguous. Trimming left V 4 bases short and J 6 bases short, with 9 bases between. Per the germline V gene, CDR1 is KGHDR and CDR2 is SFDVKD. The CDR3 has 14 amino acids. This CDR3 is CATSENPPNSPLHF. The CDR3 nucleotides read TGTGCCACCAGTGAGAACCCGCCTAATTCACCCCTCCACTTT.

This chain links TRBV7-2 with TRBJ2-3; D gene unclear. CDR3 length: 15 residues. V was shortened by 2 bases and J by 4 bases, with 13 bases between the two germline ends. CDR1 and CDR2 (germline): SGHTA, FQGNSA. CDR3 in DNA: TGTGCCAGCAGCTTAAGTCTAGGAGTAGCAGATACGCAGTATTTT. It is translated as CASSLSLGVADTQYF. The complete variable domain, with remaining parts taken from reference TRBV7-2 and TRBJ2-3, reads GAGVSQSPSNKVTEKGKDVELRCDPISGHTALYWYRQSLGQGLEFLIYFQGNSAPDKSGLPSDRFSAERTGGSVSTLTIQRTQQEDSAVYLCASSLSLGVADTQYFGPGTRLTVL.

Note on this clonotype: Mismatch with germline at one junction end may stem from a read error. This sequence joins TRBV6-2 or TRBV6-3 and TRBJ2-4; 7 bases are shared with TRBD1. This CDR3 is 16 amino acids long. CDR1 is MNHEY and CDR2 is SVGEGT in the germline V gene. The CDR3: CASSYRTQGTKNIHYF. The DNA for the CDR3 is TGTGCAAGCAGTTATCGAACACAGGGGACCAAAAACATTCATTACTTC.

The genes are TRBV28 and TRBJ1-4; D is perhaps TRBD1 (5 bases). Germline V gene data show CDR1 as MDHEN and CDR2 as SYDVKM. The V end lost 8 bases, the J end lost 0 bases, and 13 bases lay between the germline ends. There are 15 residues in the CDR3. The chain's CDR3 is CASGTVRATNEKLFF. CDR3 in DNA: TGTGCCAGCGGGACGGTACGGGCAACTAATGAAAAACTGTTTTTT. The full variable domain, rest sourced from reference TRBV28 and TRBJ1-4, is DVKVTQSSRYLVKRTGEKVFLECVQDMDHENMFWYRQDPGLGLRLIYFSYDVKMKEKGDIPEGYSVSREKKERFSLILESASTNQTSMYLCASGTVRATNEKLFFGSGTQLSVL.

This clonotype was picked up a small number of times. The V gene is TRBV28, the J gene TRBJ2-7, with 9 bases matching TRBD1. Germline V lookup: CDR1 MDHEN, CDR2 SYDVKM. The CDR3 totals 15 residues. V dropped 3 bases and J dropped 5; count of bases not matched to a gene: 8. The CDR3 loop is CASSFLGTGYDEQYF. The CDR3 DNA reads TGTGCCAGCAGTTTCCTAGGGACAGGGTACGACGAGCAGTACTTC.